Given below is one T cell receptor beta chain in context. Its cognate antigen is unknown. The source of the sample is a study of cytomegalovirus exposure and HLA in healthy donors. Germline CDR1 SQVTM, CDR2 ANQGSEA. The CDR3 is made up of 15 amino acids. Trimming stripped 1 base from V and 3 bases from J, with 13 bases between. Study observations and caveats: A link between a missense DCLRE1C variant and TCR beta V- and J-gene trimming emerged from a later analysis.

In the PCR, 60 Vbeta and 13 Jbeta primers were used. The data were produced by immunoSEQ multiplex PCR, yet TCRdb's version contains in-frame clones alone and is incomplete. Of under 150,000 clones in the sample, just under 80% are singletons; the top ten hold about 1%. V gene TRBV29-1 combines with J gene TRBJ1-3; TRBD1 might be the D (5 bases). This TCR was sampled from a male donor in good health and CMV-seronegative. The specimen was PBMCs. The CDR3 reads CSVEAWGVNGNTIYF. In DNA form, the CDR3 reads TGCAGCGTTGAAGCATGGGGGGTCAATGGAAACACCATATATTTT. The complete variable domain, with remaining parts taken from reference TRBV29-1 and TRBJ1-3, reads SAVISQKPSRDICQRGTSLTIQCQVDSQVTMMFWYRQQPGQSLTLIATANQGSEATYESGFVIDKFPISRPNLTFSTLTVSNMSPEDSSIYLCSVEAWGVNGNTIYFGEGSWLTVV.